This T cell receptor beta chain was recorded in a study of PD-L1 blockade in urothelial cancer. Study context: In terms of prior chemotherapy, patients had received 0 to 3 regimens. A median approximately 140,000 T cells were found in blood samples.

Trimming cost V 2 bases and J 7 bases, with 8 bases left between them. There are 13 residues in the CDR3. Looked up from germline, CDR1 is SEHNR and CDR2 is FQNEAQ (reference sequence). Data came from immunoSEQ multiplex PCR; TCRdb stores just in-frame clones and leaves some out. The table has about 100,000 clones, 90% to 95% seen once. The sample here was PBMCs, taken around atezolizumab (anti-PD-L1) treatment. The chain carries TRBV7-9 and TRBJ1-4; D is possibly TRBD1 (6 bases). The sequence came from a woman of 80 years or more with urothelial cancer. CDR3 in amino acids: CASSLSGAEKLFF. For the CDR3, the DNA is TGTGCCAGCAGCTTATCAGGGGCTGAAAAACTGTTTTTT.